The present entry profiles one TCR beta chain with its context. This sample's time point: cycle 4 day 1 (C4D1), after more than five weeks of nivolumab. All patients experienced relapse after autologous stem cell transplantation, and brentuximab vedotin exposure was variable. TCRdb's table, derived via immunoSEQ multiplex PCR, lists solely in-frame clones and lacks some. The sample shows 20,000 to 25,000 clones, roughly three quarters of them seen only once. The data were taken from a study of PD-1 blockade in classical Hodgkin lymphoma. From germline, CDR1 is SQVTM and CDR2 ANQGSEA. Trimming cost V 4 bases and J 0 bases; bases outside gene matches: 5. The CDR3 runs 14 residues.

The specimen was peripheral blood mononuclear cells (PBMCs), collected before the fourth cycle of nivolumab. The chain carries TRBV29-1 and TRBJ1-2, with 7 nucleotides matching TRBD1. This clonotype was obtained from a human donor with classical Hodgkin lymphoma. The CDR3: CSVVGTATNYGYTF. CDR3 DNA: TGCAGCGTTGTCGGGACAGCTACTAACTATGGCTACACCTTC.